This passage covers 27 T cell receptor beta chains from one sample sequenced in a study of blood T cell repertoires in COVID-19. This table comes from immunoSEQ multiplex PCR, and its TCRdb copy is limited to in-frame clones, with some not included. The table shows some 60,000 clones, with 75% to 95% occurring only once. The sequencing input was peripheral blood. These receptor sequences come from a man in his 60s with acute or convalescent COVID-19.

This clone showed up just a few times. The chain uses TRBV19 and TRBJ1-1; a possible D gene is TRBD1 (6 bases). The CDR3 has 12 amino acids. V was pared by 7 bases and J by 3 bases, with 9 bases between. The germline V gene has CDR1 LNHDA and CDR2 SQIVND (reference sequence). The CDR3 bases are TGTGCCAGTACTGAGGGGGACACTGAAGCTTTCTTT. It encodes CASTEGDTEAFF.

V is TRBV3-1 (or the pseudogene TRBV3-2) and J is TRBJ1-5; TRBD1 matches 10 bases. Germline-derived CDR1 and CDR2 are LGHDT and YNNKEL (reference sequence). After removal of 4 bases from V and 7 bases from J, the junction contained 4 bases not matched to a gene. The CDR3 covers 14 residues. The CDR3 coding sequence is TGTGCCAGCAGCCCCGGGACAGGGGTCCAGCCCCAGCATTTT. Its protein is CASSPGTGVQPQHF.

This rearrangement joins TRBV28 to TRBJ1-4; the match to TRBD1 covers 8 bases. Germline loops: CDR1 MDHEN, CDR2 SYDVKM. The CDR3 is made up of 16 amino acids. Germline trimming cut 5 bases from V and 5 bases from J; bases unmatched to any gene: 10. CDR3 protein: CASSPPGQAINEKLFF. The CDR3 nucleotides read TGTGCCAGCAGTCCCCCGGGACAGGCCATAAATGAAAAACTGTTTTTT.

The chain combines TRBV10-3 with TRBJ2-1; D remains ambiguous. Germline CDR1 and CDR2: ENHRY and SYGVKD. Trimming left V 4 bases short and J 6 bases short, with 19 bases between. The CDR3 is made up of 16 amino acids. The CDR3 DNA follows: TGTGCCATCAGTGGTCAAGGCATACCGGGTATCAATGAGCAGTTCTTC. Translation gives CAISGQGIPGINEQFF.

V is TRBV2 and J is TRBJ1-5, with TRBD1 identical over 10 bases. The CDR3 covers 18 residues. The germline gives CDR1 SNHLY, CDR2 FYNNEI. Trimming cost V 5 bases and J 1 base; bases outside gene matches: 11. In DNA form, the CDR3 reads TGTGCCAGCAGTCCCCTTGGACCGGGACAGGGGAGCAATCAGCCCCAGCATTTT. Encoded protein: CASSPLGPGQGSNQPQHF.

The V and J genes are TRBV19 and TRBJ1-3; no reliable D call. The CDR3 spans 13 residues. Germline V lookup: CDR1 LNHDA, CDR2 SQIVND (reference sequence). The V end was cut by 6 bases, the J end by 0 bases, with 6 bases between. The CDR3: CASSDYSGNTIYF. The CDR3 coding sequence is TGTGCCAGTAGCGACTACTCTGGAAACACCATATATTTT.

The rearrangement links TRBV7-8 to TRBJ2-2; D perhaps matches TRBD1 (6 bases). Germline CDR1 reads SGHVS; CDR2 reads FQNEAQ. The CDR3 is made up of 16 amino acids. Trimming took 5 bases from V and 2 from J, leaving 15 bases between them. The CDR3 coding sequence is TGTGCCAGCAGCCAATCCGGGACACTCAACACCGGGGAGCTGTTTTTT. Its translation: CASSQSGTLNTGELFF.

The V and J genes are TRBV5-4 and TRBJ1-4; D gene ambiguous. CDR3 size: 14 residues. Trimming removed 4 bases at V and 3 bases at J, with 10 bases between. Per the germline V gene, CDR1 is SGHNT and CDR2 is YYREEE (reference sequence). The CDR3 nucleotides are TGTGCCAGCAGCGTAAGAGGCCCTAATGAAAAACTGTTTTTT. This encodes CASSVRGPNEKLFF. Looking up the rest from reference TRBV5-4 and TRBJ1-4 gives the full variable domain: ETGVTQSPTHLIKTRGQQVTLRCSSQSGHNTVSWYQQALGQGPQFIFQYYREEENGRGNFPPRFSGLQFPNYSSELNVNALELDDSALYLCASSVRGPNEKLFFGSGTQLSVL.

This clone has just one count. V gene TRBV28 combines with J gene TRBJ2-7; 7 bases fit TRBD1. CDR1 MDHEN and CDR2 SYDVKM come from the germline V gene. The CDR3 contains 12 residues. Germline trimming cut 7 bases from V and 7 bases from J; bases unmatched to any gene: 7. The DNA for the CDR3 is TGTGCCAGCAAAGGGGGCTTTTGGGAGCAGTACTTC. It yields the protein CASKGGFWEQYF.

CDR3 loop: CASSLGGDGTQYF. The CDR3, as DNA: TGTGCCAGCAGCTTAGGCGGGGACGGGACCCAGTACTTC. The gene calls are TRBV11-2 and TRBJ2-5; TRBD2 might be the D (6 bases). The CDR3 is 13 residues long. V lost 1 base, J lost 7 bases, and 10 bases lay in between. Germline CDR1 reads SGHAT; CDR2 reads FQNNGV.

The CDR3 DNA sequence: TGTGCCAGCAGTTACCGTTTACGGGGAGGTCAGCCCCAGCATTTT. Translating gives CASSYRLRGGQPQHF. This chain uses TRBV6-2 or TRBV6-3 with TRBJ1-5; no clear D gene. The CDR3 runs 15 residues. Germline CDR1 is MNHEY and CDR2 is SVGEGT. Trimming left V 2 bases short and J 6 bases short, with 14 bases between.

The rearrangement joins TRBV9 to TRBJ1-4; 8 positions agree with TRBD1. V lost 2 bases and J lost 6; bases outside the gene matches: 6. The V gene's germline CDR1 is SGDLS and CDR2 YYNGEE. The CDR3 sequence is 15 residues long. CDR3: CASSVRDRWDEKLFF. The CDR3 bases are TGTGCCAGCAGCGTCCGGGACAGGTGGGATGAAAAACTGTTTTTT.

J is TRBJ1-4 and V is TRBV9; unclear D gene. The V end lost 0 bases, the J end lost 4 bases, and 4 bases lay between the germline ends. Germline V gene lookup returns CDR1 SGDLS and CDR2 YYNGEE. CDR3 length equals 13 residues. CDR3 in DNA: TGTGCCAGCAGCGTAGGCAGTAATGAAAAACTGTTTTTT. Translation gives CASSVGSNEKLFF.

This chain connects TRBV11-3 to TRBJ1-6; 7 positions match TRBD1. Unmatched junction bases numbered 1, after V lost 3 bases and J lost 5 bases. Per germline, CDR1 SGHNT and CDR2 YENEEA. This CDR3 is 14 amino acids long. CDR3 amino acids: CASSFGQDNSPLHF. The CDR3 DNA sequence: TGTGCCAGCAGCTTTGGACAGGATAATTCACCCCTCCACTTT. Filled out from reference TRBV11-3 and TRBJ1-6, the complete variable domain reads EAGVVQSPRYKIIEKKQPVAFWCNPISGHNTLYWYLQNLGQGPELLIRYENEEAVDDSQLPKDRFSAERLKGVDSTLKIQPAELGDSAVYLCASSFGQDNSPLHFGNGTRLTVT.

This clone showed up just a few times. This chain uses TRBV4-3 with TRBJ2-7; 11 bases fit TRBD2. This CDR3 comprises 17 residues. Germline CDR1 reads LGHNA; CDR2 reads YSLEER. The junction had 10 bases not matched to a gene; V was cut back by 1 base and J by 5 bases. DNA for the CDR3: TGCGCCAGCAGCCAAGTAACGCTAGCGGGAGGAGTAGACGAGCAGTACTTC. Protein product: CASSQVTLAGGVDEQYF.

This chain connects TRBV10-3 to TRBJ2-7, with TRBD2 as a possible D gene (6 bases). V lost 7 bases to trimming and J lost 0 bases, with 16 bases between them. Germline-derived CDR1 and CDR2 are ENHRY and SYGVKD. The CDR3 sequence is 15 residues long. The CDR3 DNA follows: TGTGCCATCACCGAGACCGGGAGCCCCTCCTACGAGCAGTACTTC. Amino acids: CAITETGSPSYEQYF.

The chain has TRBV11-3 and TRBJ2-7; 8 bases fit TRBD2. The junction had 2 bases not matched to a gene; V was cut back by 3 bases and J by 4 bases. The CDR3 spans 13 residues. The germline gives CDR1 SGHNT, CDR2 YENEEA. DNA for the CDR3: TGTGCCAGCAGCTTCGGCGGGGGGTACGAGCAGTACTTC. This sequence encodes CASSFGGGYEQYF.

The V call is TRBV5-1, the J call TRBJ2-2; TRBD1 is a possible D gene (6 bases). The CDR3 is 14 amino acids. CDR1 and CDR2 (germline): SGHRS, YFSETQ. V dropped 4 bases and J dropped 4 bases, with 11 bases sitting between them. The CDR3 DNA is TGCGCCAGCAGCCTTACAGGGCCCACCGGGGAGCTGTTTTTT. It translates to CASSLTGPTGELFF.

The chain links TRBV5-5 to TRBJ2-1; 12 bases align to TRBD2. V dropped 4 bases and J dropped 6; count of bases not matched to a gene: 14. Germline CDR1 reads SGHKS; CDR2 reads YYEKEE (reference sequence). This CDR3 comprises 18 residues. CDR3 sequence: CASSPGGLAGGGLNEQFF. The CDR3, as DNA: TGTGCCAGCAGCCCGGGTGGGCTAGCGGGAGGGGGGCTCAATGAGCAGTTCTTC.

This chain connects TRBV4-1 to TRBJ2-1; 10 bases map to TRBD2. The CDR3 totals 16 residues. Trimming cost V 0 bases and J 9 bases; bases outside gene matches: 8. Looked up from germline, CDR1 is MGHRA and CDR2 is YSYEKL. Here the CDR3 reads CASSQDRTSGLREQFF. The DNA for the CDR3 is TGCGCCAGCAGCCAAGACCGGACTAGCGGATTACGTGAGCAGTTCTTC.

The chain recombines TRBV7-9 with TRBJ1-4; D may be TRBD1 (5 bases). The CDR3 totals 16 residues. V was cut by 1 base and J by 0 bases, with 9 bases left in between. The germline V gene encodes CDR1 SEHNR and CDR2 FQNEAQ (reference sequence). CDR3 in DNA: TGTGCCAGCAGCTTAGGACAGACAGCAACTAATGAAAAACTGTTTTTT. Its translation is CASSLGQTATNEKLFF.

This clone appeared a few times. V gene TRBV4-2 combines with J gene TRBJ2-1; D might be TRBD2 (6 bases). Germline V gives CDR1 LGHNA, CDR2 YNFKEQ. The CDR3 contains 15 residues. The V end lost 0 bases, the J end lost 7 bases, and 13 bases lay between the germline ends. CDR3 amino acids: CASSQDQARENEQFF. The CDR3 DNA sequence: TGTGCCAGCAGCCAAGACCAAGCTCGGGAGAATGAGCAGTTCTTC.

V gene TRBV9 combines with J gene TRBJ2-1, with TRBD2 matching over 8 bases. V lost 0 bases to trimming and J lost 6 bases; unmatched junction nucleotides: 8. CDR1 and CDR2 from the germline V gene are SGDLS and YYNGEE. The CDR3 is 16 amino acids. CDR3 nucleotide sequence: TGTGCCAGCAGCGTAGGTGGTAGCGGGGCCACCAATGAGCAGTTCTTC. Translating it yields CASSVGGSGATNEQFF.

V gene TRBV28 combines with J gene TRBJ2-7, with D possibly being TRBD1 (8 bases). Deletions cut 5 bases from V and 2 bases from J, with 16 bases between. The CDR3 covers 15 residues. Germline V gene data show CDR1 as MDHEN and CDR2 as SYDVKM. CDR3 sequence reads: CASSAQQGGAYEQYF. CDR3 DNA: TGTGCCAGCAGTGCCCAACAGGGGGGGGCCTACGAGCAGTACTTC. Full variable domain (rest looked up from reference TRBV28 and TRBJ2-7): DVKVTQSSRYLVKRTGEKVFLECVQDMDHENMFWYRQDPGLGLRLIYFSYDVKMKEKGDIPEGYSVSREKKERFSLILESASTNQTSMYLCASSAQQGGAYEQYFGPGTRLTVT.

This clone has only one observation. The V and J genes are TRBV30 and TRBJ1-6; 8 nucleotides align to TRBD1. V lost 1 base to trimming and J lost 10 bases; unmatched junction nucleotides: 12. The CDR3 has 16 amino acids. Germline V gives CDR1 GTSNPN, CDR2 SVGIG (reference sequence). The CDR3 protein is CAWSANDRGDGSPLHF. The CDR3 DNA is TGTGCCTGGAGTGCCAATGACAGGGGAGACGGGTCACCCCTCCACTTT.

The chain is built from TRBV28 and TRBJ2-3, with TRBD1 as a possible D gene (5 bases). The germline V and J ends were trimmed by 2 bases and 3 bases, with 12 bases remaining between them. The CDR3 runs 15 residues. Germline V gene sequence: CDR1 MDHEN, CDR2 SYDVKM. This chain's CDR3 is CASSLVQGSTDTQYF. As DNA, the CDR3 is TGTGCCAGCAGTTTAGTGCAGGGTTCGACAGATACGCAGTATTTT.

The chain links TRBV19 to TRBJ1-1; D is unclear. Per the germline V gene, CDR1 is LNHDA and CDR2 is SQIVND (reference sequence). The CDR3 is 13 amino acids. The V end lost 5 bases, the J end lost 5 bases, and 12 bases lay between the germline ends. The CDR3: CASSPRGGTEAFF. CDR3 sequence (DNA): TGTGCCAGTAGTCCCCGGGGAGGGACTGAAGCTTTCTTT.